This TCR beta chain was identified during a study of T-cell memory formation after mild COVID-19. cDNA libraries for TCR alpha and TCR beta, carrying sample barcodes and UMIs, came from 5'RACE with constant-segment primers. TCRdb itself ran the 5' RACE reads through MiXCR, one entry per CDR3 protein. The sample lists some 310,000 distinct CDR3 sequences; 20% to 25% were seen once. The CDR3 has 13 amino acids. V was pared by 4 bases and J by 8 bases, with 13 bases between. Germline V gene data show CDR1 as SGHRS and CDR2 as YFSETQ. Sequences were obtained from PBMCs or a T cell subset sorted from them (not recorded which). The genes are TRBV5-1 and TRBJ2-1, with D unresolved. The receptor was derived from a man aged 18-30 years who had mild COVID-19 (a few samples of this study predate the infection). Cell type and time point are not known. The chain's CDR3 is CASSTTTPDEQFF. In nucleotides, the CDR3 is TGCGCCAGCAGCACAACGACCCCGGATGAGCAGTTCTTC.